The 14 T cell receptor beta chains in this list originate from one sample, sequenced in a study of cytomegalovirus exposure and HLA in healthy donors. A multiplex PCR was run with 60 Vbeta primers and 13 Jbeta primers. Libraries were prepared by immunoSEQ multiplex PCR; TCRdb keeps only in-frame clonotypes and omits some of them. The sample lists 99,000 or so clones; over 65% were seen once. Specimen: PBMCs. Receptors were obtained from a man aged 35-49 years in good health and CMV-seropositive.

The chain couples TRBV29-1 to TRBJ1-4; 9 bases are shared with TRBD1. V trimming: 7 bases; J trimming: 6 bases; junction bases outside the gene matches: 6. The V gene's germline CDR1 is SQVTM and CDR2 ANQGSEA. This CDR3 contains 13 residues. This CDR3 is CSAIQGADEKLFF. The CDR3 nucleotides read TGCAGCGCAATACAGGGGGCCGATGAAAAACTGTTTTTT.

V usage is TRBV4-1 and J usage is TRBJ2-3, with D tentatively TRBD1 (6 bases). Germline V gene lookup returns CDR1 MGHRA and CDR2 YSYEKL. V was shortened by 0 bases and J by 6 bases, with 10 bases between the two germline ends. The CDR3 extends over 14 amino acids. The CDR3 region is CASSQDEGEDTQYF. The CDR3 DNA is TGCGCCAGCAGCCAAGATGAGGGGGAGGATACGCAGTATTTT.

The chain uses TRBV28 and TRBJ2-3; no firm D call. The CDR3 length is 13 residues. V lost 5 bases to trimming and J lost 0 bases, with 6 bases between them. Germline values: CDR1 MDHEN, CDR2 SYDVKM. CDR3 DNA sequence: TGTGCCAGCAGTACAGTTAGCACAGATACGCAGTATTTT. This sequence encodes CASSTVSTDTQYF.

The rearrangement joins TRBV6-1 to TRBJ1-3; D unclear. This CDR3 is 15 amino acids long. V gave up 7 bases and J gave up 0 bases, with 13 bases separating them. Germline V gives CDR1 MNHNS, CDR2 SASEGT. This chain's CDR3 is CASKRSESSGNTIYF. The CDR3 DNA sequence: TGTGCCAGCAAAAGATCGGAGTCCTCTGGAAACACCATATATTTT.

The V gene is TRBV7-2, the J gene TRBJ2-5; no reliable D call. CDR1 is SGHTA, CDR2 FQGNSA, per germline. The CDR3 sequence is 13 residues long. Trimming took off 2 bases at V and 4 bases at J, with 8 bases between the two ends. The CDR3 reads CASSLSVLETQYF. CDR3 DNA: TGTGCCAGCAGCTTATCGGTACTAGAGACCCAGTACTTC.

The table lists this clone with a count of one. This sequence joins TRBV29-1 and TRBJ2-1; D is ambiguous. Germline CDR1 and CDR2: SQVTM and ANQGSEA. V was trimmed by 4 bases and J by 5 bases, leaving 15 bases between them. This CDR3 is built from 14 residues. Here the CDR3 reads CSVGLIGVNNEQFF. In DNA, the CDR3 is TGCAGCGTTGGTCTGATAGGAGTTAACAATGAGCAGTTCTTC.

V usage is TRBV16 and J usage is TRBJ1-2; TRBD1 is a possible D gene (5 bases). The CDR3 runs to 14 residues. Germline V gene sequence: CDR1 KGHSY, CDR2 FQNENV. Trimming removed 0 bases from V and 2 bases from J, with 7 bases in between. CDR3: CASSQSTDNYGYTF. The CDR3, as DNA: TGTGCCAGCAGCCAATCGACAGACAACTATGGCTACACCTTC.

This chain joins TRBV18 and TRBJ2-1; TRBD2 aligns across 12 bases. Germline lookup yields CDR1 KGHSH and CDR2 LQKENI. The CDR3 runs to 17 residues. Trimming removed 2 bases from V and 7 bases from J; junction bases left unmatched: 9. CDR3 in DNA: TGTGCCAGCTCACCAGCAAGACTAGCGGGAGTCATGAATGAGCAGTTCTTC. The encoded protein is CASSPARLAGVMNEQFF. Supplemented by reference TRBV18 and TRBJ2-1, the full variable domain reads NAGVMQNPRHLVRRRGQEARLRCSPMKGHSHVYWYRQLPEEGLKFMVYLQKENIIDESGMPKERFSAEFPKEGPSILRIQQVVRGDSAAYFCASSPARLAGVMNEQFFGPGTRLTVL.

The rearrangement links TRBV30 to TRBJ2-7; maybe TRBD2 (6 bases). Germline V gene sequence: CDR1 GTSNPN, CDR2 SVGIG (reference sequence). This CDR3 has 15 amino acids. V was pared by 0 bases and J by 0 bases, with 12 bases between. CDR3 DNA sequence: TGTGCCTGGAGTGTTGGAGGGGCCAACTCCTACGAGCAGTACTTC. Residues: CAWSVGGANSYEQYF.

The rearrangement uses TRBV9 and TRBJ2-7; 9 bases are a match to TRBD1. CDR3 length equals 15 residues. With 2 bases clipped from V and 2 bases from J, the junction kept 5 bases outside the gene matches. The germline CDR1 and CDR2 sequences are SGDLS and YYNGEE. CDR3 DNA sequence: TGTGCCAGCAGCGTGGGACAGGGATTGACCTACGAGCAGTACTTC. This sequence encodes CASSVGQGLTYEQYF. Combining the CDR3 with reference TRBV9 and TRBJ2-7 gives the whole variable domain DSGVTQTPKHLITATGQRVTLRCSPRSGDLSVYWYQQSLDQGLQFLIQYYNGEERAKGNILERFSAQQFPDLHSELNLSSLELGDSALYFCASSVGQGLTYEQYFGPGTRLTVT.

There are a few counts of this clone. The chain couples TRBV5-5 to TRBJ2-7; 9 bases fit TRBD2. The CDR3 has 14 amino acids. J was trimmed by 6 bases and V by 0 bases; bases with no gene match: 4. Germline V CDR1 and CDR2: SGHKS, YYEKEE (reference sequence). The CDR3 DNA reads TGTGCCAGCAGCTTGGGCGGGGGGGGCATCGAGCAGTACTTC. Translating gives CASSLGGGGIEQYF.

The V gene is TRBV19, the J gene TRBJ2-5; tentative D call: TRBD2 (6 bases). Looked up from germline, CDR1 is LNHDA and CDR2 is SQIVND (reference sequence). This CDR3 comprises 14 residues. Trimming pared 7 bases from V and 5 bases from J, leaving 17 bases between. The CDR3 DNA reads as TGTGCCAGTACGCCTAGCGCCTCCCTGGAGACCCAGTACTTC. It encodes CASTPSASLETQYF.

V is TRBV7-8 and J is TRBJ1-2; TRBD1 matches 9 bases. The germline V gene encodes CDR1 SGHVS and CDR2 FQNEAQ. After removal of 8 bases from V and 3 bases from J, the junction contained 7 bases not matched to a gene. This CDR3 has 14 amino acids. The DNA of the CDR3 is TGTGCCAGCGGGGGGACAGGGAAATACTATGGCTACACCTTC. This encodes CASGGTGKYYGYTF.

J is TRBJ1-5 and V is TRBV6-1; 8 bases line up with TRBD1. Germline V gene data show CDR1 as MNHNS and CDR2 as SASEGT. The CDR3 length is 15 residues. Losses at the gene ends were 0 bases for V and 4 bases for J; bases not matched to a gene: 2. CDR3 nucleotide sequence: TGTGCCAGCAGTGAAGCTACAGGGGGAAATCAGCCCCAGCATTTT. Amino acid sequence: CASSEATGGNQPQHF.